The clone carrying this T cell receptor (beta chain) was observed many times. As yet, its antigen is unknown. The data were obtained in a study of CD8 T cells in ankylosing spondylitis. Study-wide results and limits: Peripheral blood samples showed relatively rare disease-linked clones, and these clones were CD8+.

Quantitative 5'-RACE with molecular barcodes was used to make the TCR beta libraries. One entry per CDR3 protein, called by TCRdb with MiXCR from the 5' RACE reads. The sample records 250,000 to 400,000 distinct CDR3 sequences, more than 9% being singletons. The CDR3 extends over 14 amino acids. Germline V lookup: CDR1 MDHEN, CDR2 SYDVKM. The V and J ends lost 6 bases and 4 bases respectively, with 15 bases between them. This chain connects TRBV28 to TRBJ1-2; D gene ambiguous. The receptor was derived from a female donor with ankylosing spondylitis or in good health (not recorded which). The material sequenced was blood, either unsorted or a sorted T cell fraction (not recorded which). The CDR3 DNA reads as TGTGCCAGCAGCACCTCTTCGCTTTCCTATGGCTACACCTTC. Protein product: CASSTSSLSYGYTF.